Each of the 15 T cell receptor beta chains below was sequenced from the same sample in a study of blood T cells in healthy people across ages. PCR was performed a second time for about 6 to 11 cycles using a sample-barcoded 5' primer and a J-beta primer mix. TCRdb re-analysed the 5' RACE reads in MiXCR, keeping a single row per CDR3 protein. The table has roughly 800,000 distinct CDR3 sequences, 58% seen once. The sequencing sample was made of blood. The receptors were sampled from a man aged 25-45 years in good health.

This clonotype was counted once. The J gene is TRBJ2-4, the V gene TRBV20-1, with D possibly called TRBD1 or TRBD2 (5 bases each). This CDR3 is 15 amino acids long. V was cut by 6 bases and J by 0 bases, with 15 bases left in between. Germline CDR1 and CDR2: DFQATT and SNEGSKA (reference sequence). CDR3 amino acids: CSAPAGDLAKNIQYF. Written as DNA, the CDR3 is TGCAGTGCCCCTGCCGGGGACCTAGCCAAAAACATTCAGTACTTC.

The sample holds a few counts of this clonotype. The chain recombines TRBV7-2 with TRBJ2-1; D uncertain. V was pared by 5 bases and J by 2 bases, with 13 bases between. The CDR3 has 15 amino acids. The V gene's germline CDR1 is SGHTA and CDR2 FQGNSA. This CDR3 reads CASSAVLHTYNEQFF. CDR3 nucleotides: TGTGCCAGCAGCGCGGTCCTACATACCTACAATGAGCAGTTCTTC.

The V gene is TRBV6-5, the J gene TRBJ2-2; 11 bases agree with TRBD1. The CDR3 spans 15 residues. V was clipped by 5 bases and J by 5 bases; unmatched bases: 4. Germline values: CDR1 MNHEY, CDR2 SVGAGI. CDR3 amino acids: CASSRDRGWTGELFF. In DNA form, the CDR3 reads TGTGCCAGCAGTAGGGACAGGGGGTGGACCGGGGAGCTGTTTTTT.

The J gene is TRBJ2-3, the V gene TRBV29-1, with D possibly being TRBD1 or TRBD2 (5 bases each). The CDR3 is made up of 13 amino acids. V was pared by 4 bases and J by 1 base, with 9 bases between. CDR1 is SQVTM, CDR2 ANQGSEA, per germline. The chain's CDR3 is CSVGWGRTDTQYF. Written as DNA, the CDR3 is TGCAGCGTTGGGTGGGGACGCACAGATACGCAGTATTTT.

The CDR3 sequence is CASSPNWGGETQYF. The CDR3, as DNA: TGTGCCAGCTCACCAAATTGGGGTGGAGAGACCCAGTACTTC. This rearrangement joins TRBV18 to TRBJ2-5; D is unclear. Trimming removed 2 bases at V and 4 bases at J, with 11 bases between. CDR3 length: 14 residues. The germline CDR1 and CDR2 sequences are KGHSH and LQKENI.

V gene TRBV19 combines with J gene TRBJ1-5, with TRBD1 as a possible D gene (6 bases). The CDR3 is 14 amino acids. V lost 4 bases and J 7 bases, leaving 14 bases between the germline ends. The germline V gene has CDR1 LNHDA and CDR2 SQIVND (reference sequence). The CDR3 DNA reads as TGTGCCAGTAGTAGGTACAGGGCTACCCAGCCCCAGCATTTT. It is translated as CASSRYRATQPQHF. The whole variable domain, filled in from reference TRBV19 and TRBJ1-5, reads DGGITQSPKYLFRKEGQNVTLSCEQNLNHDAMYWYRQDPGQGLRLIYYSQIVNDFQKGDIAEGYSVSREKKESFPLTVTSAQKNPTAFYLCASSRYRATQPQHFGDGTRLSIL.

The sample holds a few counts of this clonotype. The chain uses TRBV20-1 and TRBJ2-7; D may be TRBD2 (5 bases). The CDR3 loop spans 11 amino acids. CDR1 is DFQATT and CDR2 is SNEGSKA in the germline V gene (reference sequence). V was trimmed by 1 base and J by 5 bases, leaving 6 bases between them. The CDR3 DNA sequence: TGCAGTGCTAGAGGACTACACGAGCAGTACTTC. Amino acid sequence: CSARGLHEQYF.

This clonotype was seen once. CDR3 amino acids: CASSKEEIVTPEQYF. The CDR3 nucleotides read TGTGCCAGCAGCAAAGAGGAGATAGTCACTCCCGAGCAGTACTTC. V and J are TRBV21-1 and TRBJ2-5; the table's D call, TRBD2, has no DNA check behind it. The better agreement between TRBJ2-7 and the DNA end casts doubt on the J call. TRBV21-1 has pseudogene status. The CDR3 consists of 15 residues.

The chain links TRBV7-6 to TRBJ1-3; D is possibly TRBD1 (5 bases). Germline CDR1 reads SGHVS; CDR2 reads FNYEAQ. The CDR3 is 17 residues long. Between the trimmed V and J ends, which lost 1 base and 1 base, there was a span of 14 bases. CDR3 in DNA: TGTGCCAGCAGCTTAGTTCCGGGAGGGGAATCTGGAAACACCATATATTTT. It encodes CASSLVPGGESGNTIYF.

The rearrangement uses TRBV4-1 and TRBJ1-1; possible D gene TRBD1, 5 bases. The V end was cut by 3 bases, the J end by 4 bases, with 9 bases between. The length of the CDR3 is 13 residues. From germline, CDR1 is MGHRA and CDR2 YSYEKL. The CDR3 DNA reads as TGCGCCAGCAGCCAGCTGACAGTCACTGAAGCTTTCTTT. This codes for CASSQLTVTEAFF.

In its sample, this clonotype was seen a few times. The chain has TRBV29-1 and TRBJ2-4; TRBD2 agrees at 13 bases. J lost 13 bases, V lost 7 bases, and 7 bases had no gene match. Germline values: CDR1 SQVTM, CDR2 ANQGSEA. The CDR3 length is 12 residues. The CDR3 nucleotides read TGCAGCGGGACTAGCGGGAGCGGAGTGCAGTACTTC. Its translation: CSGTSGSGVQYF.

The rearrangement uses TRBV28 and TRBJ2-1; no definite D call. The CDR3 is made up of 14 amino acids. V was pared by 5 bases and J by 7 bases, with 15 bases between. Germline V gene data show CDR1 as MDHEN and CDR2 as SYDVKM. The CDR3 is CASSLPRLANEQFF. The CDR3 DNA reads as TGTGCCAGCAGTCTCCCCCGACTGGCAAATGAGCAGTTCTTC. The full variable domain, with the rest looked up from reference TRBV28 and TRBJ2-1, is DVKVTQSSRYLVKRTGEKVFLECVQDMDHENMFWYRQDPGLGLRLIYFSYDVKMKEKGDIPEGYSVSREKKERFSLILESASTNQTSMYLCASSLPRLANEQFFGPGTRLTVL.

This clonotype was picked up one time. This chain joins TRBV25-1 and TRBJ2-1; 9 bases fit TRBD1. Losses at the gene ends were 4 bases for V and 7 bases for J; bases not matched to a gene: 8. The V gene's germline CDR1 is MGHDK and CDR2 SYGVNS. The CDR3 runs 15 residues. CDR3 DNA: TGTGCCAGCAGTGTCGGGACAGGGATGTGGAATGAGCAGTTCTTC. It encodes CASSVGTGMWNEQFF.

The chain has TRBV15 and TRBJ2-3, with TRBD2 as a possible D gene (5 bases). V lost 5 bases and J lost 0, with 9 bases in between. The germline gives CDR1 LNHNV, CDR2 YYDKDF (reference sequence). The CDR3 sequence is 14 residues long. The CDR3 sequence is CATSGGLSTDTQYF. CDR3 nucleotides: TGTGCCACCAGCGGCGGGCTGAGCACAGATACGCAGTATTTT.

This clonotype was detected a few times. This sequence joins TRBV2 and TRBJ1-5; TRBD1 agrees at 9 bases. CDR1 and CDR2 from the germline V gene are SNHLY and FYNNEI. V gave up 8 bases and J gave up 3 bases; unmatched junction bases: 5. The CDR3 extends over 14 amino acids. This chain's CDR3 is CASSGTGNNQPQHF. Written as DNA, the CDR3 is TGTGCCAGCTCCGGGACAGGGAACAATCAGCCCCAGCATTTT.